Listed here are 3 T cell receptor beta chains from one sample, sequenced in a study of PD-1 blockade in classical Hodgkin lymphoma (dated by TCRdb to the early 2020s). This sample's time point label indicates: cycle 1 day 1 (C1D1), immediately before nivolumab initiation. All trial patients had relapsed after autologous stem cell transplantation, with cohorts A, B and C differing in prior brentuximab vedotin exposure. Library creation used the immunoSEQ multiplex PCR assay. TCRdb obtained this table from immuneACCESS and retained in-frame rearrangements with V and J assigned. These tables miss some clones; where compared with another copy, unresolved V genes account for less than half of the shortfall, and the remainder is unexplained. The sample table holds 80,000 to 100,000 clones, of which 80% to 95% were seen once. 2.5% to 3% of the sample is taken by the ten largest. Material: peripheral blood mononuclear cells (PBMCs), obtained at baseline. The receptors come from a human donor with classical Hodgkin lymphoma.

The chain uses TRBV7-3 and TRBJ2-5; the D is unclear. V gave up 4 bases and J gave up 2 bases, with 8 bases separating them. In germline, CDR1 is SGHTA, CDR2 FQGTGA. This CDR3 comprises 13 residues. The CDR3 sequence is CASSYGPQETQYF. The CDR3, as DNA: TGTGCCAGCAGCTACGGACCTCAAGAGACCCAGTACTTC. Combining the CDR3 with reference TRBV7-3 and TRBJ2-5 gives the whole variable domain GAGVSQTPSNKVTEKGKYVELRCDPISGHTALYWYRQSLGQGPEFLIYFQGTGAADDSGLPNDRFFAVRPEGSVSTLKIQRTERGDSAVYLCASSYGPQETQYFGPGTRLLVL.

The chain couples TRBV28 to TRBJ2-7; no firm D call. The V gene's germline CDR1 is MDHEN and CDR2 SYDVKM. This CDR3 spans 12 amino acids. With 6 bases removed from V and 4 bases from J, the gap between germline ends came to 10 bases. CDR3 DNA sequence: TGTGCCAGCAGCTCTCCGACATACGAGCAGTACTTC. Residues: CASSSPTYEQYF.

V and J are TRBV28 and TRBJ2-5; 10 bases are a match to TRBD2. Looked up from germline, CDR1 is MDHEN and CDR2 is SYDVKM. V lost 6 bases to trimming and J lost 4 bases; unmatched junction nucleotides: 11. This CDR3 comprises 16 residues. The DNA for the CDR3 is TGTGCCAGCAGCTCAACTCTAGCGGGAGAGGGAGAGACCCAGTACTTC. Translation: CASSSTLAGEGETQYF.